One and the same sample provided the 24 T cell receptor beta chains below, sequenced in a study of T-cell memory formation after mild COVID-19. Each CDR3 protein is one row after TCRdb ran MiXCR on the 5' RACE reads. The table records 400,000 to 450,000 distinct CDR3 sequences, more than 15% of them present only once. Sample: PBMCs or a T cell subset sorted from them (not recorded which). These TCRs come from a man between 18 and 35 years old who had mild COVID-19 (a few samples of this study predate the infection). Cell type and time point are not known.

This rearrangement joins TRBV19 to TRBJ1-1; TRBD1 might be the D (5 bases). Trimming removed 1 base at V and 0 bases at J, with 9 bases between. The CDR3 extends over 15 amino acids. The germline V gene has CDR1 LNHDA and CDR2 SQIVND (reference sequence). In nucleotides, the CDR3 is TGTGCCAGTAGTATAGTCAGGGTCATGAACACTGAAGCTTTCTTT. Residues: CASSIVRVMNTEAFF.

This clonotype was observed a handful of times. The rearrangement joins TRBV12-3 or TRBV12-4 to TRBJ1-2; D is ambiguous. CDR3 size: 14 residues. Deletions cut 2 bases from V and 8 bases from J, with 15 bases between. The CDR3 sequence is CASSLPPGNWGYTF. In DNA, the CDR3 is TGTGCCAGCAGTTTACCCCCCGGGAATTGGGGCTACACCTTC.

The chain employs TRBV4-1 and TRBJ1-2; TRBD1 might be the D (5 bases). The CDR3 runs to 15 residues. Trimming cost V 1 base and J 3 bases, with 12 bases left between them. Germline CDR1 is MGHRA and CDR2 is YSYEKL. CDR3 sequence: CASSQGGRGDYGYTF. CDR3 coding DNA: TGCGCCAGCAGCCAAGGGGGTAGGGGTGACTATGGCTACACCTTC.

The chain combines TRBV5-1 with TRBJ2-2; D might be TRBD1 or TRBD2, each matching 5 bases. Germline V gives CDR1 SGHRS, CDR2 YFSETQ. V shed 0 bases and J shed 5 bases, with 11 bases lying between them. The length of the CDR3 is 15 residues. The CDR3 sequence is CASSLAVGETGELFF. Here the CDR3 DNA reads TGCGCCAGCAGCTTGGCGGTAGGGGAGACCGGGGAGCTGTTTTTT. Full variable domain (outside the CDR3, taken from reference TRBV5-1 and TRBJ2-2): KAGVTQTPRYLIKTRGQQVTLSCSPISGHRSVSWYQQTPGQGLQFLFEYFSETQRNKGNFPGRFSGRQFSNSRSEMNVSTLELGDSALYLCASSLAVGETGELFFGEGSRLTVL.

V is TRBV6-1 and J is TRBJ1-2; TRBD1 is a possible D gene (6 bases). Germline CDR1 is MNHNS and CDR2 is SASEGT. The CDR3 sequence is 12 residues long. Between the trimmed V and J ends, which lost 6 bases and 3 bases, there was a span of 8 bases. The CDR3: CASSQGYYGYTF. The CDR3 DNA reads as TGTGCCAGCAGCCAGGGGTACTATGGCTACACCTTC.

The chain is built from TRBV2 and TRBJ2-7, with D perhaps assigned TRBD1 or TRBD2 (5 bases each). V dropped 8 bases and J dropped 4 bases, with 15 bases sitting between them. This CDR3 has 13 amino acids. CDR1 and CDR2 (germline): SNHLY, FYNNEI. The CDR3 sequence: CASRRGGRYEQYF. CDR3 DNA: TGTGCCAGCCGGCGTGGGGGACGATACGAGCAGTACTTC.

The chain couples TRBV12-3 or TRBV12-4 to TRBJ2-3; 9 positions match TRBD2. The CDR3 loop spans 14 amino acids. The J segment lost 5 bases and the V segment lost 5 bases, leaving 5 bases of the junction unmatched. CDR3 sequence (DNA): TGTGCCAGCAGTGGGCGGGGGGGCCGAGATACGCAGTATTTT. As protein: CASSGRGGRDTQYF.

The sample holds many counts of this clonotype. The rearrangement uses TRBV20-1 and TRBJ2-7; D not resolved. From germline, CDR1 is DFQATT and CDR2 SNEGSKA (reference sequence). V lost 0 bases, J lost 3 bases, and 12 bases lay in between. There are 14 residues in the CDR3. The chain's CDR3 is CSAREVLGNYEQYV. CDR3 in DNA: TGCAGTGCTAGAGAAGTCTTGGGGAACTACGAGCAGTACGTC.

A few counts support this clonotype. V and J are TRBV6-6 and TRBJ2-7; TRBD2 might be the D (6 bases). The CDR3 runs to 15 residues. V was shortened by 2 bases and J by 6 bases, with 17 bases between the two germline ends. In germline, CDR1 is MNHNY, CDR2 SVGAGI (reference sequence). CDR3 protein: CASSYGTGLLAEQYV. The CDR3 region has the DNA TGTGCCAGCAGTTACGGAACGGGACTCCTAGCCGAGCAGTACGTC.

V usage is TRBV29-1 and J usage is TRBJ2-2; TRBD2 is a possible D gene (5 bases). Germline-derived CDR1 and CDR2 are SQVTM and ANQGSEA. The ends were cut back, 7 bases at V and 0 bases at J, with 9 bases in the middle. The CDR3 sequence is 13 residues long. DNA of the CDR3: TGCAGCGCCGACGGGGCGAACACCGGGGAGCTGTTTTTT. Residues: CSADGANTGELFF.

This clonotype has ten or more counts. V and J are TRBV4-2 and TRBJ2-3, with D perhaps TRBD1 (6 bases). This CDR3 spans 16 amino acids. The germline V gene has CDR1 LGHNA and CDR2 YNFKEQ. V was trimmed by 0 bases and J by 4 bases, leaving 14 bases between them. CDR3 sequence: CASSQDGASGADTQYF. The DNA for the CDR3 is TGTGCCAGCAGCCAAGACGGGGCCTCAGGGGCAGATACGCAGTATTTT.

The chain joins TRBV12-3 or TRBV12-4 to TRBJ1-2, with 12 bases that match TRBD1. CDR3 length: 15 residues. Unmatched junction bases numbered 8, after V lost 9 bases and J lost 3 bases. CDR3 amino acids: CASTGTGGEYYGYTF. The CDR3 nucleotides are TGTGCCAGTACCGGGACAGGGGGCGAGTACTATGGCTACACCTTC.

The chain uses TRBV20-1 and TRBJ2-5; D remains unclear. The CDR3 loop spans 13 amino acids. CDR1 is DFQATT and CDR2 is SNEGSKA in the germline V gene (reference sequence). Trimming pared 0 bases from V and 2 bases from J, leaving 7 bases between. The CDR3: CSARDSSQETQYF. Here the CDR3 DNA reads TGCAGTGCTAGAGACAGTTCTCAAGAGACCCAGTACTTC.

This clonotype was seen more than once but under ten times. This chain links TRBV4-2 with TRBJ2-1; no reliable D call. Germline assignment: CDR1 LGHNA and CDR2 YNFKEQ. The CDR3 has 15 residues. Trimming cost V 3 bases and J 4 bases, with 13 bases left between them. CDR3 loop: CASSQLDPPYNEQFF. The CDR3 DNA reads as TGTGCCAGCAGCCAGCTCGATCCCCCTTACAATGAGCAGTTCTTC.

The chain employs TRBV4-3 and TRBJ2-1; 9 bases match TRBD2. This CDR3 is built from 15 residues. The ends lost 4 bases at V and 3 bases at J; junction bases unmatched: 4. Germline lookup yields CDR1 LGHNA and CDR2 YSLEER. The CDR3 coding sequence is TGCGCCAGCAGCCGCGCTAGCGGGGTCTACAATGAGCAGTTCTTC. Its translation is CASSRASGVYNEQFF.

This clonotype has more than one count but fewer than ten. V and J are TRBV15 and TRBJ2-4; D not resolved. V lost 0 bases to trimming and J lost 3 bases, with 3 bases between them. CDR1 LNHNV and CDR2 YYDKDF come from the germline V gene (reference sequence). The CDR3 has 13 residues. CDR3 loop: CATSRDGKNIQYF. The CDR3 nucleotides read TGTGCCACCAGCAGAGATGGCAAAAACATTCAGTACTTC.

The V call is TRBV12-3 or TRBV12-4, the J call TRBJ1-1, with D hard to call. V was clipped by 2 bases and J by 6 bases, with 13 bases between them. The CDR3 totals 14 residues. CDR3 nucleotide sequence: TGTGCCAGCAGTTTATGGGAGGGAATTGCTGAAGCTTTCTTT. It is translated as CASSLWEGIAEAFF.

The V and J genes are TRBV19 and TRBJ2-7; 10 nucleotides align to TRBD1. The CDR3 loop spans 13 amino acids. Germline V gene lookup returns CDR1 LNHDA and CDR2 SQIVND (reference sequence). Germline trimming cut 3 bases from V and 5 bases from J; bases unmatched to any gene: 1. This CDR3 reads CASSMTGGHEQYF. The DNA of the CDR3 is TGTGCCAGTAGTATGACAGGGGGCCACGAGCAGTACTTC.

The chain uses TRBV29-1 and TRBJ1-2, with D tentatively TRBD1 (6 bases). The CDR3 has 12 amino acids. The V and J ends lost 6 bases and 7 bases respectively, with 15 bases between them. Germline V gene lookup returns CDR1 SQVTM and CDR2 ANQGSEA. CDR3: CSVVGAGFGYTF. CDR3 in DNA: TGCAGCGTGGTGGGGGCAGGGTTTGGCTACACCTTC.

In this sample, this clonotype turned up a few times. The rearrangement uses TRBV27 and TRBJ1-1; D unclear. CDR1 MNHEY and CDR2 SMNVEV come from the germline V gene (reference sequence). V lost 0 bases and J 4 bases, leaving 6 bases between the germline ends. The CDR3 runs 13 residues. DNA for the CDR3: TGTGCCAGCAGTTTATCGATAATCACTGAAGCTTTCTTT. It yields the protein CASSLSIITEAFF.

This chain connects TRBV20-1 to TRBJ2-1, with D uncertain. The CDR3 is made up of 12 amino acids. Germline assignment: CDR1 DFQATT and CDR2 SNEGSKA (reference sequence). V shed 1 base and J shed 7 bases, with 8 bases lying between them. The CDR3 is CSARAPWNEQFF. The DNA of the CDR3 is TGCAGTGCTAGAGCGCCGTGGAATGAGCAGTTCTTC.

This clonotype showed up many times. The V call is TRBV30, the J call TRBJ2-3; weak D call: TRBD1 (6 bases). Trimming stripped 8 bases from V and 9 bases from J, with 15 bases between. The CDR3 is 11 amino acids. Looked up from germline, CDR1 is GTSNPN and CDR2 is SVGIG (reference sequence). The CDR3: CAGDTRRTQYF. The DNA of the CDR3 is TGTGCCGGGGACACCCGGCGGACGCAGTATTTT. Based on the CDR3 plus reference TRBV30 and TRBJ2-3, the full variable domain is SQTIHQWPATLVQPVGSPLSLECTVEGTSNPNLYWYRQAAGRGLQLLFYSVGIGQISSEVPQNLSASRPQDRQFILSSKKLLLSDSGFYLCAGDTRRTQYFGPGTRLTVL.

The J gene is TRBJ1-3, the V gene TRBV12-3 or TRBV12-4; a possible D gene is TRBD1 (6 bases). Trimming took 7 bases from V and 3 from J, leaving 16 bases between them. There are 15 residues in the CDR3. For the CDR3, the DNA is TGTGCCAGCACCCTATCTGGGGGCAATGGAAACACCATATATTTT. Translation gives CASTLSGGNGNTIYF.

The table lists this clonotype with a count of one. The genes are TRBV18 and TRBJ1-4; D ambiguous. V dropped 3 bases and J dropped 3 bases, with 11 bases sitting between them. The germline CDR1 and CDR2 sequences are KGHSH and LQKENI. CDR3 length equals 15 residues. The CDR3 region is CASSPQAGANEKLFF. The DNA for the CDR3 is TGTGCCAGCTCACCCCAGGCCGGGGCTAATGAAAAACTGTTTTTT.